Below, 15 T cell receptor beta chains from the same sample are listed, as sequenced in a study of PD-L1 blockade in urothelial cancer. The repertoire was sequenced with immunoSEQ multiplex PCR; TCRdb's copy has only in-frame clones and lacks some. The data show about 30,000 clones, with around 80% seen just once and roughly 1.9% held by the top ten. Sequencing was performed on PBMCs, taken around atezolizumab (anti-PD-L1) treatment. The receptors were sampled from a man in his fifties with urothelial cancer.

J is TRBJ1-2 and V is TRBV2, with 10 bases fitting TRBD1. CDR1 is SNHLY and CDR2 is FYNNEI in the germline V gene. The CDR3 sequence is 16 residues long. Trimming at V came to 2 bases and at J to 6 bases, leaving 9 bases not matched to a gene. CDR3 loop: CASSENLRDRGHGYTF. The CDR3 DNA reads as TGTGCCAGCAGTGAAAACCTAAGGGACAGGGGCCATGGCTACACCTTC.

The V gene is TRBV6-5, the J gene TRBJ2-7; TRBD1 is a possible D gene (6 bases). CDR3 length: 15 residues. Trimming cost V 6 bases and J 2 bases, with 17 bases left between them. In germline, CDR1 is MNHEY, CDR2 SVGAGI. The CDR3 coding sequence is TGTGCCAGCAGAACGGACAGCAGTTTCACCTACGAGCAGTACGTC. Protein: CASRTDSSFTYEQYV.

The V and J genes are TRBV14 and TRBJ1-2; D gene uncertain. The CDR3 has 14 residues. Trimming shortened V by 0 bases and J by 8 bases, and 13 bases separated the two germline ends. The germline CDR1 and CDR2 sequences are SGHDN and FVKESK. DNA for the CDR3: TGTGCCAGCAGCCAAGAGCAGACTCCCGACGGCTACACCTTC. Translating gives CASSQEQTPDGYTF.

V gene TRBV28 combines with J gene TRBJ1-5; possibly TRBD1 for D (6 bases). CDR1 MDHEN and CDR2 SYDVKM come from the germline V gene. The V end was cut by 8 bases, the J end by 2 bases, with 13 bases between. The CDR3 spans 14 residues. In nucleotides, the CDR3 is TGTGCCAGCCTGGGGGGGCTTGGCAATCAGCCCCAGCATTTT. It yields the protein CASLGGLGNQPQHF.

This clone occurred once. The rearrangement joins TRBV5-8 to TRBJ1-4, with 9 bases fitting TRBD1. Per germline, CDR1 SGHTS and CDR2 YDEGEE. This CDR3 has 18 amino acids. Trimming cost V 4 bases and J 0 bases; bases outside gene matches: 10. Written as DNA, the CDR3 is TGTGCCAGCAGCCCGGTGGGGACAGGGACAACAACTAATGAAAAACTGTTTTTT. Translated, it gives CASSPVGTGTTTNEKLFF.

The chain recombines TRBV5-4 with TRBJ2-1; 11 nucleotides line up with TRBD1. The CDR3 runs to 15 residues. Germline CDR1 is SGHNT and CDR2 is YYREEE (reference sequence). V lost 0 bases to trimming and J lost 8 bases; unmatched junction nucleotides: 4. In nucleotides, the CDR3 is TGTGCCAGCAGCTTGGGGGGACAGGGGGGGGATGAGCAGTTCTTC. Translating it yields CASSLGGQGGDEQFF.

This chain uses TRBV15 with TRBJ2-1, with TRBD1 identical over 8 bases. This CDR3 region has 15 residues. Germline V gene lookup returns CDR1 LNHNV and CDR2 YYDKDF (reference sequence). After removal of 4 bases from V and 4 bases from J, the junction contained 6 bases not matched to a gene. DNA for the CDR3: TGTGCCACCAGCATCCTGGACAGGGCATACAATGAGCAGTTCTTC. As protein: CATSILDRAYNEQFF.

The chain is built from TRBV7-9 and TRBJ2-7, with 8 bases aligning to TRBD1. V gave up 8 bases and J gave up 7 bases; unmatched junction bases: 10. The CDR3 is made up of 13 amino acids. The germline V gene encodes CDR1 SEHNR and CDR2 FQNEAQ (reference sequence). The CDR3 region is CASGSTGVGEQYF. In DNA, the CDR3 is TGTGCCAGCGGCTCGACAGGGGTCGGAGAGCAGTACTTC.

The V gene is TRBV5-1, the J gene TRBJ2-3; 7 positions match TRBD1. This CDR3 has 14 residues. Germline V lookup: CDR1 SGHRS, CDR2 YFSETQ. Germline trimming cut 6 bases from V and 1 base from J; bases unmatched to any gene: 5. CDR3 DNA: TGCGCCAGCAATAACGGACAGGGCACAGATACGCAGTATTTT. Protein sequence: CASNNGQGTDTQYF. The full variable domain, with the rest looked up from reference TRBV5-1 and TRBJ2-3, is KAGVTQTPRYLIKTRGQQVTLSCSPISGHRSVSWYQQTPGQGLQFLFEYFSETQRNKGNFPGRFSGRQFSNSRSEMNVSTLELGDSALYLCASNNGQGTDTQYFGPGTRLTVL.

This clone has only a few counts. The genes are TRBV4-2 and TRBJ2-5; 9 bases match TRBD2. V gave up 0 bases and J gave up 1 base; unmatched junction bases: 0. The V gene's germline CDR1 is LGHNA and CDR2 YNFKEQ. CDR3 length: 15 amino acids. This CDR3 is CASSQERGGQETQYF. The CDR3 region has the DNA TGTGCCAGCAGCCAAGAGCGGGGGGGCCAAGAGACCCAGTACTTC.

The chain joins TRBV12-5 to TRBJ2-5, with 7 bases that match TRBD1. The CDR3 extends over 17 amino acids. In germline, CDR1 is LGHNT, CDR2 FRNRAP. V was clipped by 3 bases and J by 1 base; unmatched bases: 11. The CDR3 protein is CASGFSRTGPFQETQYF. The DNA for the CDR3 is TGTGCTAGTGGTTTCTCCCGGACAGGTCCCTTCCAAGAGACCCAGTACTTC.

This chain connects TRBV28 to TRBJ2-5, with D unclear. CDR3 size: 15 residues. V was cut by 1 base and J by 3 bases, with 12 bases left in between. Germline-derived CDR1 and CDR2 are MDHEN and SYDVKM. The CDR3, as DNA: TGTGCCAGCAGTTTATTTGGCCTAGAAAAAGAGACCCAGTACTTC. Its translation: CASSLFGLEKETQYF.

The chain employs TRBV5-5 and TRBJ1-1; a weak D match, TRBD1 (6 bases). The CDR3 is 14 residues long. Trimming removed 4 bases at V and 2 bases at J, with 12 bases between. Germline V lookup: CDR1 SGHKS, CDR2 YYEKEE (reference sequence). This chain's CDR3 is CASSGTGLNTEAFF. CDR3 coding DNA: TGTGCCAGCAGCGGAACAGGGCTAAACACTGAAGCTTTCTTT.

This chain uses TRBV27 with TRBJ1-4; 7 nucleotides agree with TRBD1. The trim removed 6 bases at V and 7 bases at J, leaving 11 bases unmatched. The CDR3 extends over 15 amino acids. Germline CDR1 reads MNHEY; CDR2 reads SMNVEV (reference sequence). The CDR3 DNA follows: TGTGCCAGCAGATCCCAGGCAGGGGGGACTGAAAAACTGTTTTTT. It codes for CASRSQAGGTEKLFF.

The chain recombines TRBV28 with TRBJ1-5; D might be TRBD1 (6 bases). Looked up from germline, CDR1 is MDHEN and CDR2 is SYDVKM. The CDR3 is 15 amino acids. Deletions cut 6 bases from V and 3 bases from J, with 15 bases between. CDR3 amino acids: CASRPGGGINQPQHF. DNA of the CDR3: TGTGCCAGCAGGCCGGGAGGGGGAATCAATCAGCCCCAGCATTTT.